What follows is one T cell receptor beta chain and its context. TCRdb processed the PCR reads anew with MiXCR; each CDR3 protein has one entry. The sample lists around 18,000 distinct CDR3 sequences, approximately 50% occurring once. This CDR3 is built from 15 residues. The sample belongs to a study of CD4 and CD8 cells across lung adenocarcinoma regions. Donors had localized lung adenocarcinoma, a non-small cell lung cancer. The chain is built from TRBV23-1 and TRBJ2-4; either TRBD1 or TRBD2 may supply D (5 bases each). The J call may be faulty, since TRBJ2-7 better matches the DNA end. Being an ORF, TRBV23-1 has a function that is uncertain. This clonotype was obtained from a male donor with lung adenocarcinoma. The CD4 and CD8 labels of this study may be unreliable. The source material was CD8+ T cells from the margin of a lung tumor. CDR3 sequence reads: CASSRDRGGAYEQYV. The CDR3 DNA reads TGCGCCAGCAGCCGGGACCGGGGCGGTGCCTACGAGCAGTACGTC.